These 24 T cell receptor beta chains were sequenced from one sample in a study of cytomegalovirus exposure and HLA in healthy donors. Primers: 60 Vbeta forward and 13 Jbeta reverse. Measured with immunoSEQ multiplex PCR; TCRdb has only the in-frame clones, and not every one. Found here are around 100,000 clones, 73% of them singletons; the top ten hold more than 3%. The specimen sequenced was PBMCs. The receptors here all came from a man in his forties or fifties in good health and CMV-seronegative.

The chain uses TRBV9 and TRBJ1-1; 8 bases map to TRBD1. The CDR3 contains 17 residues. Germline V CDR1 and CDR2: SGDLS, YYNGEE. The J segment lost 3 bases and the V segment lost 4 bases, leaving 14 bases of the junction unmatched. The CDR3 reads CASSSNPHRGKDTEAFF. CDR3 sequence (DNA): TGTGCCAGCAGCTCAAACCCTCACAGGGGGAAAGACACTGAAGCTTTCTTT.

The chain is built from TRBV7-9 and TRBJ2-1; D is perhaps TRBD2 (5 bases). This CDR3 has 16 residues. CDR1 SEHNR and CDR2 FQNEAQ come from the germline V gene (reference sequence). The V end was cut by 6 bases, the J end by 0 bases, with 15 bases between. Here the CDR3 reads CASRRAAGGSYNEQFF. DNA for the CDR3: TGTGCCAGCAGACGGGCGGCGGGTGGCTCCTACAATGAGCAGTTCTTC.

This clone is a singleton in its sample. The J gene is TRBJ2-7, the V gene TRBV13; 8 nucleotides line up with TRBD2. The CDR3 covers 15 residues. Germline V gives CDR1 PRHDT, CDR2 FYEKMQ (reference sequence). Trimming at V came to 0 bases and at J to 1 base, leaving 2 bases not matched to a gene. The DNA for the CDR3 is TGTGCCAGCAGCTTAGGCGGCGGGGGGTCCTACGAGCAGTACTTC. Translated: CASSLGGGGSYEQYF.

The chain is built from TRBV19 and TRBJ1-3; D remains unclear. Germline loops: CDR1 LNHDA, CDR2 SQIVND (reference sequence). V was shortened by 5 bases and J by 0 bases, with 8 bases between the two germline ends. CDR3 length: 14 residues. The CDR3 spells CASSLGGSGNTIYF. CDR3 DNA: TGTGCCAGTAGTTTGGGAGGCTCTGGAAACACCATATATTTT.

The CDR3 region is CASSFSDRGNSPLHF. The CDR3 bases are TGTGCCAGCAGCTTCTCCGACAGGGGTAATTCACCCCTCCACTTT. The V gene is TRBV7-6, the J gene TRBJ1-6; TRBD1 matches 8 bases. CDR1 is SGHVS and CDR2 is FNYEAQ in the germline V gene. CDR3 size: 15 residues. J was trimmed by 6 bases and V by 3 bases; bases with no gene match: 4.

The CDR3 bases are TGTGCCAGCAGTTCAATAGCGGGGGGGCAAATTCTCTACGAGCAGTACTTC. Translating gives CASSSIAGGQILYEQYF. The rearrangement joins TRBV27 to TRBJ2-7; 11 positions match TRBD2. Germline CDR1 reads MNHEY; CDR2 reads SMNVEV (reference sequence). J was trimmed by 3 bases and V by 4 bases; bases with no gene match: 11. The CDR3 loop spans 17 amino acids.

The genes are TRBV7-8 and TRBJ1-5; TRBD1 is a possible D gene (5 bases). Trimming took off 6 bases at V and 4 bases at J, with 22 bases between the two ends. This CDR3 is 17 amino acids long. Germline V gene sequence: CDR1 SGHVS, CDR2 FQNEAQ. CDR3 in DNA: TGTGCCAGCAGTGACAGCTCCTCTATAGCAATTAATCAGCCCCAGCATTTT. Its protein is CASSDSSSIAINQPQHF.

This CDR3 reads CASSLGIRETQYF. The DNA of the CDR3 is TGTGCCAGCAGCTTGGGCATCAGGGAGACCCAGTACTTC. The rearrangement joins TRBV7-6 to TRBJ2-5; no clear D. V lost 3 bases and J lost 5, with 10 bases in between. The CDR3 totals 13 residues. From germline, CDR1 is SGHVS and CDR2 FNYEAQ.

The chain carries TRBV6-1 and TRBJ1-1; possible D gene TRBD1, 5 bases. V gave up 9 bases and J gave up 5 bases, with 13 bases separating them. Germline-derived CDR1 and CDR2 are MNHNS and SASEGT. CDR3 length: 12 amino acids. The CDR3 nucleotides are TGTGCCAGTGGCCCAGGGCGGACTGAAGCTTTCTTT. Translation gives CASGPGRTEAFF.

CDR3 region: CASSYSGTSSYEQYF. DNA for the CDR3: TGTGCCAGCAGTTACTCCGGGACTTCCTCCTACGAGCAGTACTTC. This rearrangement joins TRBV6-6 to TRBJ2-7, with D possibly TRBD2 on 6 matching bases. This CDR3 is built from 15 residues. V was clipped by 0 bases and J by 0 bases, with 9 bases between them. The germline CDR1 and CDR2 sequences are MNHNY and SVGAGI (reference sequence).

This sequence joins TRBV27 and TRBJ1-6, with D possibly being TRBD1 (5 bases). CDR3 size: 15 residues. V lost 3 bases and J 7 bases, leaving 13 bases between the germline ends. Germline CDR1 is MNHEY and CDR2 is SMNVEV (reference sequence). The CDR3 nucleotides are TGTGCCAGCAGTTTGCTTCAGGGAGGCAATTCACCCCTCCACTTT. This encodes CASSLLQGGNSPLHF.

V gene TRBV27 combines with J gene TRBJ1-4; 9 bases align to TRBD1. CDR1 is MNHEY, CDR2 SMNVEV, per germline (reference sequence). The CDR3 totals 15 residues. The V and J ends lost 5 bases and 6 bases, in that order; junction bases with no gene match: 7. Here the CDR3 reads CASSPETGGDEKLFF. The CDR3 DNA follows: TGTGCCAGCAGTCCCGAGACAGGGGGGGATGAAAAACTGTTTTTT.

The V gene is TRBV30, the J gene TRBJ1-1; D is uncertain. Germline CDR1 is GTSNPN and CDR2 is SVGIG (reference sequence). With 0 bases removed from V and 5 bases from J, the gap between germline ends came to 13 bases. CDR3 length equals 14 residues. CDR3 sequence reads: CAWSVGGRWTEAFF. The DNA of the CDR3 is TGTGCCTGGAGTGTAGGAGGGAGGTGGACTGAAGCTTTCTTT.

This chain uses TRBV5-4 with TRBJ2-7; D possibly corresponds to TRBD2 (5 bases). The germline V gene has CDR1 SGHNT and CDR2 YYREEE (reference sequence). Trimming left V 4 bases short and J 3 bases short, with 14 bases between. This CDR3 comprises 14 residues. The DNA of the CDR3 is TGTGCCAGCAGCACTAGAGGGCCCAGCTACGAGCAGTACTTC. Residues: CASSTRGPSYEQYF.

The chain carries TRBV14 and TRBJ2-1; TRBD2 matches at 11 bases. After removal of 2 bases from V and 4 bases from J, the junction contained 1 base not matched to a gene. Per the germline V gene, CDR1 is SGHDN and CDR2 is FVKESK. The CDR3 covers 15 residues. Written as DNA, the CDR3 is TGTGCCAGCAGCCAAATAGCGGGGGGGTACAATGAGCAGTTCTTC. Translating gives CASSQIAGGYNEQFF. Full variable domain (missing parts from reference TRBV14 and TRBJ2-1): EAGVTQFPSHSVIEKGQTVTLRCDPISGHDNLYWYRRVMGKEIKFLLHFVKESKQDESGMPNNRFLAERTGGTYSTLKVQPAELEDSGVYFCASSQIAGGYNEQFFGPGTRLTVL.

The V call is TRBV6-5, the J call TRBJ2-2; D perhaps matches TRBD2 (5 bases). Germline assignment: CDR1 MNHEY and CDR2 SVGAGI. The CDR3 consists of 15 residues. V was clipped by 6 bases and J by 0 bases, with 11 bases between them. Here the CDR3 DNA reads TGTGCCAGCAGCCCTAGCCTCGCGAACACCGGGGAGCTGTTTTTT. Its protein is CASSPSLANTGELFF.

The genes are TRBV12-5 and TRBJ1-5; TRBD1 matches 10 bases. CDR3 size: 15 residues. V was clipped by 0 bases and J by 8 bases; unmatched bases: 4. The germline gives CDR1 LGHNT, CDR2 FRNRAP. CDR3 coding DNA: TGTGCTAGTGGTTTGGTACGCGGGACAGGGGAGCCCCAGCATTTT. Protein sequence: CASGLVRGTGEPQHF.

This sequence joins TRBV30 and TRBJ1-3; the D is unclear. Trimming took 5 bases from V and 3 from J, leaving 5 bases between them. CDR1 is GTSNPN and CDR2 is SVGIG in the germline V gene (reference sequence). The length of the CDR3 is 11 residues. This chain's CDR3 is CAWGLGNTIYF. The CDR3 coding sequence is TGTGCCTGGGGCCTTGGAAACACCATATATTTT.

This clone was seen a single time. This CDR3 reads CAWSGLYYEQYF. The CDR3 bases are TGTGCCTGGAGTGGGCTTTACTACGAGCAGTACTTC. The rearrangement links TRBV30 to TRBJ2-7; D unclear. The germline CDR1 and CDR2 sequences are GTSNPN and SVGIG (reference sequence). The CDR3 has 12 amino acids. V dropped 1 base and J dropped 3 bases, with 7 bases sitting between them.

The rearrangement links TRBV5-1 to TRBJ2-3, with D maybe TRBD2 (6 bases). The CDR3 runs to 15 residues. Trimming cost V 0 bases and J 0 bases, with 8 bases left between them. The germline V gene encodes CDR1 SGHRS and CDR2 YFSETQ. The CDR3 sequence: CASSLGGASTDTQYF. The CDR3 DNA follows: TGCGCCAGCAGCTTGGGCGGGGCCAGCACAGATACGCAGTATTTT.

This chain links TRBV5-1 with TRBJ2-7, with D maybe TRBD1 (6 bases). This CDR3 has 14 amino acids. Trimming removed 0 bases at V and 3 bases at J, with 10 bases between. Per germline, CDR1 SGHRS and CDR2 YFSETQ. CDR3 in amino acids: CASSLAAGDYEQYF. The DNA for the CDR3 is TGCGCCAGCAGCTTGGCCGCAGGGGACTACGAGCAGTACTTC. Supplemented by reference TRBV5-1 and TRBJ2-7, the full variable domain reads KAGVTQTPRYLIKTRGQQVTLSCSPISGHRSVSWYQQTPGQGLQFLFEYFSETQRNKGNFPGRFSGRQFSNSRSEMNVSTLELGDSALYLCASSLAAGDYEQYFGPGTRLTVT.

This chain joins TRBV28 and TRBJ2-3, with D possibly being TRBD1 (6 bases). The CDR3 spans 15 residues. CDR1 is MDHEN and CDR2 is SYDVKM in the germline V gene. Trimming removed 7 bases from V and 4 bases from J, with 18 bases in between. The DNA of the CDR3 is TGTGCCAGCACCGTAAGGGGGTTAGCCGCAGATACGCAGTATTTT. It is translated as CASTVRGLAADTQYF.

V usage is TRBV6-4 and J usage is TRBJ2-3; 10 bases are shared with TRBD2. V lost 7 bases to trimming and J lost 4 bases; unmatched junction nucleotides: 5. This CDR3 has 14 amino acids. The germline CDR1 and CDR2 sequences are MRHNA and SNTAGT. The CDR3 loop is CASIQRGGADTQYF. As DNA, the CDR3 is TGTGCCAGCATTCAGCGGGGGGGCGCAGATACGCAGTATTTT.

The genes are TRBV18 and TRBJ1-5; D gene uncertain. With 2 bases removed from V and 4 bases from J, the gap between germline ends came to 6 bases. This CDR3 comprises 13 residues. In germline, CDR1 is KGHSH, CDR2 LQKENI. CDR3 amino acids: CASSPSENQPQHF. The CDR3 DNA reads TGTGCCAGCTCACCATCCGAGAATCAGCCCCAGCATTTT.